The 14 T cell receptor beta chains in this list originate from one sample, sequenced in a study of T-cell reconstitution after alpha-beta-depleted transplantation in children. A TCRbeta library incorporating unique molecular identifiers was prepared. From the PCR reads, TCRdb called clonotypes with MiXCR, one entry per CDR3 protein. The data contain over 200,000 distinct CDR3 sequences, 11% of them seen just once; the ten biggest clones take up 28%. The starting material was PBMCs, obtained before TCRalphabeta/CD19-depleted stem cell transplant. Every receptor here comes from a child under two years old with acute myeloid leukemia, due to receive a stem cell transplant.

This clonotype was seen only once. This clone may be a read error of a much larger clone one base away. This chain joins TRBV2 and TRBJ2-1; D is uncertain. This CDR3 is 13 amino acids long. Germline CDR1 reads SNHLY; CDR2 reads FYNNEI. The CDR3 protein is CAGSPDNYNEQFF. CDR3 bases: TGTGCCGGCAGTCCCGACAACTACAATGAGCAGTTCTTC.

This clonotype was counted at least ten times. The CDR3 reads CSVAKGGVSYEQYF. CDR3 DNA: TGCAGCGTTGCAAAAGGTGGAGTCTCCTACGAGCAGTACTTC. The rearrangement joins TRBV29-1 to TRBJ2-7; no reliable D call. CDR3 length equals 14 residues. Per germline, CDR1 SQVTM and CDR2 ANQGSEA. Trimming removed 4 bases at V and 0 bases at J, with 13 bases between.

This clonotype was counted a single time. The V gene is TRBV29-1, the J gene TRBJ2-3; 9 nucleotides align to TRBD2. Germline values: CDR1 SQVTM, CDR2 ANQGSEA. This CDR3 region has 14 residues. Losses at the gene ends were 5 bases for V and 5 bases for J; bases not matched to a gene: 8. In nucleotides, the CDR3 is TGCAGCGTTTCAGCTAGCGGGGTTCAAGATACGCAGTATTTT. Its protein is CSVSASGVQDTQYF.

This clonotype showed up many times. The chain links TRBV5-5 to TRBJ2-7; D remains ambiguous. This CDR3 has 14 residues. V was clipped by 0 bases and J by 5 bases, with 12 bases between them. Germline CDR1 SGHKS, CDR2 YYEKEE (reference sequence). The CDR3 here is CASSLVYGMDEQYF. The CDR3 DNA reads as TGTGCCAGCAGCTTGGTTTATGGCATGGACGAGCAGTACTTC.

This clonotype was found many times. This rearrangement joins TRBV20-1 to TRBJ2-7; 10 nucleotides align to TRBD2. CDR3 length: 14 residues. Germline V CDR1 and CDR2: DFQATT, SNEGSKA (reference sequence). J lost 5 bases, V lost 0 bases, and 4 bases had no gene match. The CDR3 DNA is TGCAGTGCTAGAGATCGAGGGACTAGCGACGAGCAGTACTTC. Its protein product is CSARDRGTSDEQYF.

This clonotype was recorded at least ten times. The V and J genes are TRBV5-6 and TRBJ1-1, with 7 bases matching TRBD1. The V gene end was trimmed by 4 bases and the J gene end by 0 bases; junction bases not matched to a gene: 6. This CDR3 spans 15 amino acids. The V gene's germline CDR1 is SGHDT and CDR2 YYEEEE. The CDR3 nucleotides are TGTGCCAGCAGCCCGTTGACAGGGATGAACACTGAAGCTTTCTTT. It translates to CASSPLTGMNTEAFF.

The gene calls are TRBV28 and TRBJ2-1; no reliable D call. CDR3 size: 13 residues. The germline V and J ends were trimmed by 5 bases and 7 bases, with 12 bases remaining between them. CDR1 and CDR2 (germline): MDHEN, SYDVKM. The CDR3 coding sequence is TGTGCCAGCAGTCAACTACTGGGGAATGAGCAGTTCTTC. Protein: CASSQLLGNEQFF.

In this sample, this clonotype turned up many times. This rearrangement joins TRBV29-1 to TRBJ1-2; a weak D match, TRBD1 (5 bases). Per the germline V gene, CDR1 is SQVTM and CDR2 is ANQGSEA. Trimming removed 0 bases from V and 6 bases from J, with 14 bases in between. The CDR3 contains 14 residues. In DNA form, the CDR3 reads TGCAGCGTTGAAGATCGGGGCCCTTTGGATGGCTACACCTTC. This sequence encodes CSVEDRGPLDGYTF.

A word on this clonotype: A much larger clone lies one base from this, so it may be a read error. The genes are TRBV24-1 and TRBJ1-5; D is undetermined. CDR1 and CDR2 from the germline V gene are KGHDR and SFDVKD. Between the trimmed V and J ends, which lost 8 bases and 7 bases, there was a span of 11 bases. This CDR3 has 12 residues. The chain's CDR3 is CATNDLDQPQHF. The CDR3 bases are TGTGCCACCAATGACTTAGACCAGCCCCAGCATTTT.

In its sample, this clonotype was seen many times. J is TRBJ2-6 and V is TRBV20-1, with 8 bases identical to TRBD2. The CDR3 totals 17 residues. The germline V gene encodes CDR1 DFQATT and CDR2 SNEGSKA (reference sequence). V lost 0 bases to trimming and J lost 4 bases; unmatched junction nucleotides: 8. The CDR3 reads CSARDRIGRGGANVLTF. Here the CDR3 DNA reads TGCAGTGCTAGAGATCGGATCGGGAGGGGCGGGGCCAACGTCCTGACTTTC.

The chain links TRBV18 to TRBJ1-4; no definite D call. Trimming took 1 base from V and 8 from J, leaving 11 bases between them. The CDR3 is 14 residues long. The germline V gene encodes CDR1 KGHSH and CDR2 LQKENI. CDR3 region: CASSPRPGEEKLFF. The CDR3 coding sequence is TGTGCCAGCTCACCACGTCCCGGGGAGGAAAAACTGTTTTTT.

This clonotype was found many times. This chain links TRBV29-1 with TRBJ2-5, with D hard to call. CDR1 is SQVTM and CDR2 is ANQGSEA in the germline V gene. This CDR3 contains 10 residues. The ends were cut back, 2 bases at V and 5 bases at J, with 3 bases in the middle. CDR3: CSVERETQYF. The DNA for the CDR3 is TGCAGCGTTGAACGGGAGACCCAGTACTTC.

The sample holds many counts of this clonotype. The chain is built from TRBV20-1 and TRBJ2-5; 14 bases align to TRBD2. Germline-derived CDR1 and CDR2 are DFQATT and SNEGSKA (reference sequence). The trim removed 0 bases at V and 11 bases at J, leaving 8 bases unmatched. The CDR3 is made up of 15 amino acids. CDR3 residues: CSARDQTSGGELQYF. The CDR3 bases are TGCAGTGCTAGAGACCAGACTAGCGGGGGGGAACTGCAGTACTTC.

Many counts were recorded for this clonotype. The chain carries TRBV10-3 and TRBJ2-2, with D unclear. Germline V gene data show CDR1 as ENHRY and CDR2 as SYGVKD. V lost 7 bases, J lost 6 bases, and 15 bases lay in between. The CDR3 loop spans 14 amino acids. This CDR3 reads CAINVAGEAGELFF. The CDR3 DNA follows: TGTGCCATCAATGTGGCAGGTGAAGCCGGGGAGCTGTTTTTT.